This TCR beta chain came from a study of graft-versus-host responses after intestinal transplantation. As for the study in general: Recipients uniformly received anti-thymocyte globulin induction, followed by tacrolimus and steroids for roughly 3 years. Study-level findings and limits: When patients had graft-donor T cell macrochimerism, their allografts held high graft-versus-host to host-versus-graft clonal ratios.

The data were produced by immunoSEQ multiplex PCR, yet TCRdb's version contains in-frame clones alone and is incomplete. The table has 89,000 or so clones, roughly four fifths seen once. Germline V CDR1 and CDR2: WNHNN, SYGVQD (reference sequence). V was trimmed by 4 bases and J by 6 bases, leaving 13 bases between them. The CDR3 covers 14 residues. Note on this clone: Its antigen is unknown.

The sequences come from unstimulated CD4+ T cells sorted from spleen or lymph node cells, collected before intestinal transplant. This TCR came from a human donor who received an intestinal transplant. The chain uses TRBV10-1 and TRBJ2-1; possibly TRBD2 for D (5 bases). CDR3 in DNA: TGCGCCAGCAGTGGCGGGCTTCTTGGCAATGAGCAGTTCTTC. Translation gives CASSGGLLGNEQFF.